This TCR beta chain was documented in a study of blood T cell repertoires in COVID-19. For the study at large: Acute and convalescent COVID-19 samples came from the United States, Italy and Spain. In each case, the material was cDNA or gDNA derived from T cells, B-cell-depleted T cells, or PBMCs.

In the source study's methods: The authors estimated nucleated cell counts from reference gene primer amplification. Clones were read by immunoSEQ multiplex PCR, and TCRdb kept only the in-frame ones, dropping some. That table is the source of V, J and clone size, and D and trimming were worked out from the DNA. The sample lists about 270,000 clones; approximately 89% were seen once. The TCR was taken from a woman aged 45-65 years with acute or convalescent COVID-19. Material: peripheral blood.

This CDR3 reads CASSLMGQSGNTIYF. The CDR3 region has the DNA TGCGCCAGCAGCTTGATGGGACAAAGTGGAAACACCATATATTTT. V and J are TRBV5-1 and TRBJ1-3; the D gene is possibly TRBD1 (6 bases). Germline V gives CDR1 SGHRS, CDR2 YFSETQ. V was shortened by 1 base and J by 3 bases, with 11 bases between the two germline ends. CDR3 length: 15 residues.